Listed below are T cell receptor beta chains from one sample, sequenced in a study of T cell responses to AZD1222 COVID-19 vaccine. Sequenced by immunoSEQ multiplex PCR; TCRdb stores in-frame clones only, minus some. The data show 95,000 to 110,000 clones, around 90% seen once. Sequencing used peripheral blood, obtained on day 0 of AZD1222 vaccination. Receptors originate from an adult in good health. CDR3s include the opening cysteine and the closing phenylalanine or tryptophan. The D gene is left open where the match is weak. Not all rows give a size; the values are once, few, many and, for expanded clones, a class.

cdr3_nt | cdr3_aa | v_call | d_call | clone_size | cdr3_length | j_call
TGCGCCAGCAGCTTAGGAGGGGGCACAGATACGCAGTATTTT | CASSLGGGTDTQYF | TRBV5-1 | - | - | 14 | TRBJ2-3
TGTGCCAGCAGTGGTACGACAGGGCCTTCCTATAATTCACCCCTCCACTTT | CASSGTTGPSYNSPLHF | TRBV2 | TRBD1 | - | 17 | TRBJ1-6
TGTGCCAGCAGCTTGGAAACGCGGGAGAGATATAGGCTAACAGATACGCAGTATTTT | CASSLETRERYRLTDTQYF | TRBV5-5 | TRBD2 | - | 19 | TRBJ2-3
TGCGCCAGCAGCCCGACTAGCTTAACGTACAATGAGCAGTTCTTC | CASSPTSLTYNEQFF | TRBV5-1 | TRBD2 | - | 15 | TRBJ2-1
TGTGCCAGCAGCTGGAGGGGGGCAGGGACCGAGCAGTACTTC | CASSWRGAGTEQYF | TRBV7-8 | - | once | 14 | TRBJ2-7
TGTGCCAGCAGCGTAGCTAAGGCCTCTTCTAGTTCACCCCTCCACTTT | CASSVAKASSSSPLHF | TRBV9 | - | - | 16 | TRBJ1-6
TGTGCCAGCAGCCAGACCTCGGAATCGTTCGCTGAAGCTTTCTTT | CASSQTSESFAEAFF | TRBV4-2 | - | - | 15 | TRBJ1-1
TGTGCCAGCAGACGGGACGGCACAGATACGCAGTATTTT | CASRRDGTDTQYF | TRBV7-3 | - | - | 13 | TRBJ2-3
TGCAGCGTTGACAGGGGTGGTGGCTACACCTTC | CSVDRGGGYTF | TRBV29-1 | - | - | 11 | TRBJ1-2
TGTGCCAGCAGCTTAAGCTCCTCAGCGGGGATGTCCGGTGATACGCAGTATTTT | CASSLSSSAGMSGDTQYF | TRBV11-3 | TRBD2 | - | 18 | TRBJ2-3
TGTGCCAGCAGCTTTATCCCTATAGATGAGCAGTTCTTC | CASSFIPIDEQFF | TRBV5-5 | - | - | 13 | TRBJ2-1